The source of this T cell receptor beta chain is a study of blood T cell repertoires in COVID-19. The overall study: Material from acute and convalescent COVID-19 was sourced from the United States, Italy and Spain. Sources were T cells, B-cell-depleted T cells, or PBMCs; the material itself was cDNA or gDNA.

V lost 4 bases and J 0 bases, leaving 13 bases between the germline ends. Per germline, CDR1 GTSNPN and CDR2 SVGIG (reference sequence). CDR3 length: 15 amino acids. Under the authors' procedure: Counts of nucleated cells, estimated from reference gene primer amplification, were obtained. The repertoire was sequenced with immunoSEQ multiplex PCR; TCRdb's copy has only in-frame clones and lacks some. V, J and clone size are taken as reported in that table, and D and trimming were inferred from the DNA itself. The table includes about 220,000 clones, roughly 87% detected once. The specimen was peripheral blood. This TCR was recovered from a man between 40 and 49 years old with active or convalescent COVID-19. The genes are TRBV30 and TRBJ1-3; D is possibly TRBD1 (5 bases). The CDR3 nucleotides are TGTGCCTGGATAAAACAGGCCCTCTCTGGAAACACCATATATTTT. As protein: CAWIKQALSGNTIYF.